The source of this T cell receptor (beta chain) is a study of identifying expanded T cells in peripheral blood. Overall study findings and caveats: Variance in clone template counts between roughly two-week samples significantly increased with total template count across all healthy donors. Differentially abundant clones: about 1.1 between replicates, 16.4 at two to three weeks, approximately 19 at four.

Sequencing used immunoSEQ multiplex PCR; TCRdb keeps in-frame clones, though not all of them. There are about 54,000 clones in the sample; about nine tenths occur only once, and 3.6% lies in the top ten. Collection occurred without any documented infections or immune events in donors. Details on this clone: Its antigen is not known.

The CDR3 consists of 17 residues. Germline values: CDR1 SGDLS, CDR2 YYNGEE. Trimming stripped 0 bases from V and 5 bases from J, with 20 bases between. The specimen sequenced was blood. This sequence was found in a person between 18 and 75 years old in good health. The chain joins TRBV9 to TRBJ1-2; perhaps TRBD1 as D (6 bases). CDR3 DNA: TGTGCCAGCAGCGTAGGTACAGGGTTAACCTCTTGGTATGGCTACACCTTC. Translation gives CASSVGTGLTSWYGYTF.